This TCR beta chain was found in a study of blood T cell repertoires in COVID-19. Study-level information: Nucleic acid was either cDNA or gDNA, and it came from T cells, B-cell-depleted T cells, or PBMCs.

The germline V gene has CDR1 MDHEN and CDR2 SYDVKM. V shed 2 bases, J shed 3 bases, and the junction held 1 base outside the gene matches. CDR3 length equals 13 residues. In regard to this clone: Other nucleotide sequences in the sample specify the same CDR3.

Enrolled through a virtual design, the participants were between 18 and 89 years of age and came from 24 US areas. Clinical history as reported by participants underpinned cohort assignment. Donors in Cohort 3 who had recovered were those with two negative PCRs, healthcare professional clearance, or resolution of their symptoms. The method was immunoSEQ multiplex PCR; TCRdb's version includes in-frame clones alone and lacks a portion of them. The data contain some 430,000 clones, about 90% of them seen just once; the ten biggest clones take up about 0.6%. This clonotype was sampled from a young man who had recovered from COVID-19. The sample was PBMCs or T cells enriched from blood (not recorded which). The chain recombines TRBV28 with TRBJ2-7, with 7 bases that match TRBD2. The CDR3 spells CASSLGGSYEQYF. CDR3 nucleotides: TGTGCCAGCAGTTTAGGCGGGAGCTACGAGCAGTACTTC.